The 11 T cell receptor beta chains below all came from one sample that was sequenced in a study of technical replicates of blood from a few donors. The repertoire was sequenced with immunoSEQ multiplex PCR; TCRdb's copy has only in-frame clones and lacks some. The data show more than 90,000 clones, more than 90% seen once. Sequencing was carried out using T cells isolated from PBMCs. The receptor set was obtained from a human donor in good health.

CDR3 protein: CASSRERGTDTQYF. In DNA, the CDR3 is TGTGCCAGCAGTCGGGAGCGGGGCACAGATACGCAGTATTTT. The gene calls are TRBV2 and TRBJ2-3, with a weak D call TRBD2 (6 bases). Germline CDR1 is SNHLY and CDR2 is FYNNEI. With 5 bases removed from V and 1 base from J, the gap between germline ends came to 10 bases. CDR3 length: 14 amino acids.

The chain joins TRBV19 to TRBJ2-7, with TRBD1 identical over 10 bases. This CDR3 is built from 16 residues. In germline, CDR1 is LNHDA, CDR2 SQIVND (reference sequence). J was trimmed by 2 bases and V by 6 bases; bases with no gene match: 10. The CDR3, as DNA: TGTGCCAGTAGCACCAGGGACAGGGGCCTGCCCTACGAGCAGTACTTC. This codes for CASSTRDRGLPYEQYF.

This chain uses TRBV15 with TRBJ1-4; 7 bases agree with TRBD1. The V gene's germline CDR1 is LNHNV and CDR2 YYDKDF (reference sequence). CDR3 length: 15 residues. The trim removed 1 base at V and 8 bases at J, leaving 7 bases unmatched. In nucleotides, the CDR3 is TGTGCCACCAGCAGAGCGACAGGGTGGGGAGAAAAACTGTTTTTT. It yields the protein CATSRATGWGEKLFF.

V and J are TRBV9 and TRBJ1-2; TRBD1 agrees at 9 bases. The CDR3 is 15 amino acids. Germline V CDR1 and CDR2: SGDLS, YYNGEE. V lost 3 bases, J lost 6 bases, and 9 bases stayed unmatched. The CDR3 reads CASSGVTGGSDGYTF. As DNA, the CDR3 is TGTGCCAGCAGCGGAGTGACAGGGGGGAGTGATGGCTACACCTTC.

This rearrangement joins TRBV7-9 to TRBJ2-7; TRBD2 matches at 9 bases. This CDR3 contains 14 residues. The trim removed 3 bases at V and 5 bases at J, leaving 5 bases unmatched. Germline V gene lookup returns CDR1 SEHNR and CDR2 FQNEAQ (reference sequence). The DNA for the CDR3 is TGTGCCAGCAGCTTTTTTAGCGGGAGTGACGAGCAGTACTTC. Protein sequence: CASSFFSGSDEQYF. Full variable domain (rest looked up from reference TRBV7-9 and TRBJ2-7): DTGVSQNPRHKITKRGQNVTFRCDPISEHNRLYWYRQTLGQGPEFLTYFQNEAQLEKSRLLSDRFSAERPKGSFSTLEIQRTEQGDSAMYLCASSFFSGSDEQYFGPGTRLTVT.

The rearrangement uses TRBV18 and TRBJ2-5; unclear D gene. The germline CDR1 and CDR2 sequences are KGHSH and LQKENI. V lost 3 bases and J 0 bases, leaving 8 bases between the germline ends. This CDR3 has 14 amino acids. The CDR3 loop reads CASSPIADQETQYF. The CDR3 coding sequence is TGTGCCAGCTCACCCATAGCCGACCAAGAGACCCAGTACTTC.

The chain carries TRBV4-2 and TRBJ2-1, with a possible D match to TRBD2 (6 bases). Germline V lookup: CDR1 LGHNA, CDR2 YNFKEQ. The CDR3 sequence is 14 residues long. The V end lost 6 bases, the J end lost 3 bases, and 12 bases lay between the germline ends. CDR3: CASRTPTSYNEQFF. The CDR3, as DNA: TGTGCCAGCAGGACACCGACTAGCTACAATGAGCAGTTCTTC.

V is TRBV28 and J is TRBJ2-7; 8 nucleotides match TRBD1. J gave up 12 bases and V 3 bases, and 10 bases lay outside the gene matches. There are 13 residues in the CDR3. CDR1 is MDHEN, CDR2 SYDVKM, per germline. CDR3 DNA: TGTGCCAGCAGTTTCGGGGACAGGTTATATGGGTACTTC. Translated, it gives CASSFGDRLYGYF.

The rearrangement links TRBV9 to TRBJ1-3; D gene unclear. V lost 3 bases and J 0 bases, leaving 10 bases between the germline ends. CDR1 is SGDLS and CDR2 is YYNGEE in the germline V gene. The CDR3 consists of 15 residues. The CDR3 here is CASSAALSSGNTIYF. In DNA form, the CDR3 reads TGTGCCAGCAGCGCCGCCCTGAGCTCTGGAAACACCATATATTTT.

The chain joins TRBV4-2 to TRBJ1-2; D remains unclear. The germline gives CDR1 LGHNA, CDR2 YNFKEQ. The CDR3 has 15 amino acids. V was cut by 0 bases and J by 4 bases, with 12 bases left in between. The CDR3 region has the DNA TGTGCCAGCAGCCAAGATACGAGCCCCGGCTATGGCTACACCTTC. Encoded protein: CASSQDTSPGYGYTF.

The V gene is TRBV5-4, the J gene TRBJ1-2; 10 nucleotides line up with TRBD1. V was pared by 3 bases and J by 6 bases, with 8 bases of the junction left unmatched. This CDR3 is built from 15 residues. Per germline, CDR1 SGHNT and CDR2 YYREEE (reference sequence). CDR3 region: CASSSWRDRGNGYTF. The DNA of the CDR3 is TGTGCCAGCAGCTCATGGAGGGACAGGGGAAATGGCTACACCTTC.